These 27 T cell receptor beta chains came from one sample sequenced in a study of OX40 agonist ivuxolimab in advanced cancers. Some clones are missing from TCRdb's copy, which holds only in-frame ones; the method was immunoSEQ multiplex PCR. The repertoire includes under 40,000 clones, roughly nine tenths of them detected once, and 0.9% to 0.95% sits in the top ten. This sample comprised CD4+ or CD8+ T cells sorted from blood, obtained in a trial of the OX40 agonist ivuxolimab. These TCRs come from an adult with an advanced solid tumor such as melanoma, head and neck, liver or kidney cancer.

This chain links TRBV5-1 with TRBJ1-1, with D perhaps TRBD1 (6 bases). Trimming took off 5 bases at V and 5 bases at J, with 16 bases between the two ends. This CDR3 has 14 residues. CDR1 and CDR2 (germline): SGHRS, YFSETQ. The CDR3 DNA follows: TGCGCCAGCAGATCTGCTAAGGGGGGGACTGAAGCTTTCTTT. Amino acid sequence: CASRSAKGGTEAFF.

The chain joins TRBV19 to TRBJ1-2, with TRBD1 as a possible D gene (5 bases). Germline V gene data show CDR1 as LNHDA and CDR2 as SQIVND (reference sequence). The CDR3 length is 14 residues. Between the trimmed V and J ends, which lost 3 bases and 2 bases, there was a span of 10 bases. CDR3: CASSMGTWNYGYTF. CDR3 nucleotide sequence: TGTGCCAGTAGTATGGGGACGTGGAACTATGGCTACACCTTC.

In nucleotides, the CDR3 is TGTGCCAGCAGCTTATTCTTCAGGCCCGATAATGAAAAACTGTTTTTT. Its protein product is CASSLFFRPDNEKLFF. The rearrangement joins TRBV7-2 to TRBJ1-4; no clear D gene. The CDR3 covers 16 residues. V was shortened by 2 bases and J by 4 bases, with 14 bases between the two germline ends. Germline CDR1 is SGHTA and CDR2 is FQGNSA.

The V gene is TRBV4-3, the J gene TRBJ2-3; D remains ambiguous. This CDR3 has 15 amino acids. Germline lookup yields CDR1 LGHNA and CDR2 YSLEER. V was clipped by 0 bases and J by 3 bases, with 10 bases between them. CDR3 nucleotide sequence: TGCGCCAGCAGCCAAGATCGGCAGATTACAGATACGCAGTATTTT. Translating gives CASSQDRQITDTQYF.

The chain is built from TRBV4-3 and TRBJ2-5, with D uncertain. The CDR3 contains 13 residues. V lost 0 bases to trimming and J lost 0 bases, with 2 bases between them. Germline V gene sequence: CDR1 LGHNA, CDR2 YSLEER. The CDR3 spells CASSQEYQETQYF. CDR3 DNA: TGCGCCAGCAGCCAAGAGTACCAAGAGACCCAGTACTTC.

The chain links TRBV11-2 to TRBJ1-3, with a weak D call TRBD1 (6 bases). This CDR3 comprises 15 residues. The V and J ends lost 5 bases and 0 bases respectively, with 11 bases between them. CDR1 is SGHAT and CDR2 is FQNNGV in the germline V gene. The CDR3 loop is CASSRTGNSGNTIYF. The CDR3 DNA reads TGTGCCAGCAGCCGCACAGGGAACTCTGGAAACACCATATATTTT.

The chain employs TRBV11-2 and TRBJ2-7; D is unresolved. Trimming stripped 1 base from V and 0 bases from J, with 13 bases between. Per the germline V gene, CDR1 is SGHAT and CDR2 is FQNNGV. The CDR3 has 16 amino acids. The DNA of the CDR3 is TGTGCCAGCAGCTTAGTTTTTACTGTTAGCTCCTACGAGCAGTACTTC. Translation: CASSLVFTVSSYEQYF. Full variable domain (outside the CDR3, taken from reference TRBV11-2 and TRBJ2-7): EAGVAQSPRYKIIEKRQSVAFWCNPISGHATLYWYQQILGQGPKLLIQFQNNGVVDDSQLPKDRFSAERLKGVDSTLKIQPAKLEDSAVYLCASSLVFTVSSYEQYFGPGTRLTVT.

The chain joins TRBV9 to TRBJ2-3; D might be TRBD2 (5 bases). The CDR3 totals 14 residues. Trimming took off 2 bases at V and 6 bases at J, with 13 bases between the two ends. Germline V gene lookup returns CDR1 SGDLS and CDR2 YYNGEE. The CDR3 here is CASSVSERADTQYF. CDR3 in DNA: TGTGCCAGCAGCGTTTCTGAGAGGGCGGATACGCAGTATTTT.

The DNA of the CDR3 is TGTGCCAGCCGAGTCGGACAGGGCTCTGGAAACACCATATATTTT. This sequence encodes CASRVGQGSGNTIYF. The chain has TRBV19 and TRBJ1-3, with 8 positions matching TRBD1. The CDR3 spans 15 residues. The ends lost 9 bases at V and 0 bases at J; junction bases unmatched: 7. The germline V gene has CDR1 LNHDA and CDR2 SQIVND (reference sequence).

The chain links TRBV7-2 to TRBJ2-1, with 10 bases identical to TRBD1. Germline values: CDR1 SGHTA, CDR2 FQGNSA. The J segment lost 5 bases and the V segment lost 3 bases, leaving 4 bases of the junction unmatched. There are 15 residues in the CDR3. The DNA of the CDR3 is TGTGCCAGCAGCTTCCGACAGGGGGCACACAATGAGCAGTTCTTC. Protein product: CASSFRQGAHNEQFF.

V gene TRBV28 combines with J gene TRBJ2-1; D gene uncertain. This CDR3 is built from 14 residues. V lost 3 bases and J 6 bases, leaving 12 bases between the germline ends. The germline gives CDR1 MDHEN, CDR2 SYDVKM. The CDR3 nucleotides read TGTGCCAGCAGTTTGGCCAAGGTGGGCAATGAGCAGTTCTTC. The encoded protein is CASSLAKVGNEQFF.

In DNA, the CDR3 is TGCAGCGTTGGGGGGACAGGGGATCAGCCCCAGCATTTT. Its protein product is CSVGGTGDQPQHF. The rearrangement links TRBV29-1 to TRBJ1-5; the match to TRBD1 covers 10 bases. CDR1 and CDR2 (germline): SQVTM, ANQGSEA. The CDR3 has 13 residues. V was pared by 4 bases and J by 5 bases, with 2 bases of the junction left unmatched.

The V gene is TRBV6-6, the J gene TRBJ1-2; no reliable D call. V lost 3 bases to trimming and J lost 1 base, with 12 bases between them. The CDR3 extends over 15 amino acids. Germline-derived CDR1 and CDR2 are MNHNY and SVGAGI (reference sequence). CDR3: CASSYVGLYNYGYTF. The CDR3 DNA reads TGTGCCAGCAGTTATGTAGGGCTGTATAACTATGGCTACACCTTC.

This chain joins TRBV9 and TRBJ1-5; tentative D call: TRBD1 (5 bases). V gave up 7 bases and J gave up 4 bases, with 18 bases separating them. The CDR3 has 15 amino acids. CDR1 and CDR2 from the germline V gene are SGDLS and YYNGEE. The CDR3 sequence is CASQRGWDPNQPQHF. In DNA, the CDR3 is TGTGCCAGCCAAAGAGGTTGGGACCCGAATCAGCCCCAGCATTTT.

The chain uses TRBV18 and TRBJ2-1; D not resolved. The V end was cut by 6 bases, the J end by 8 bases, with 8 bases between. CDR1 and CDR2 from the germline V gene are KGHSH and LQKENI. CDR3 length equals 11 residues. This chain's CDR3 is CASSPRDEQFF. CDR3 DNA sequence: TGTGCCAGCTCCCCTCGGGATGAGCAGTTCTTC.

The chain joins TRBV19 to TRBJ1-2; D is unresolved. CDR3 length: 14 amino acids. The germline gives CDR1 LNHDA, CDR2 SQIVND (reference sequence). The V end lost 4 bases, the J end lost 5 bases, and 14 bases lay between the germline ends. The CDR3 here is CASSTRTPGYGYTF. CDR3 nucleotides: TGTGCCAGTAGTACACGGACCCCTGGATATGGCTACACCTTC.

The chain combines TRBV28 with TRBJ2-6; the D gene is possibly TRBD2 (5 bases). The V end was cut by 3 bases, the J end by 1 base, with 10 bases between. CDR3 length: 16 residues. CDR1 and CDR2 from the germline V gene are MDHEN and SYDVKM. The DNA of the CDR3 is TGTGCCAGCAGTTTTAGCGAATGGTCTGGGGCCAACGTCCTGACTTTC. Translated: CASSFSEWSGANVLTF.

The chain recombines TRBV5-1 with TRBJ2-7, with 10 bases lining up with TRBD1. Germline assignment: CDR1 SGHRS and CDR2 YFSETQ. The CDR3 contains 14 residues. V trimming: 0 bases; J trimming: 4 bases; junction bases outside the gene matches: 1. CDR3 bases: TGCGCCAGCAGCTTGGGACAGGGGGCATACGAGCAGTACTTC. Residues: CASSLGQGAYEQYF.

This chain connects TRBV2 to TRBJ2-1, with 7 bases fitting TRBD1. Germline V gene sequence: CDR1 SNHLY, CDR2 FYNNEI. There are 15 residues in the CDR3. Germline trimming cut 6 bases from V and 4 bases from J; bases unmatched to any gene: 9. This chain's CDR3 is CASRQQGIGYNEQFF. Here the CDR3 DNA reads TGTGCCAGCAGACAACAGGGGATCGGGTACAATGAGCAGTTCTTC.

CDR3 loop: CAWKTTGYTDTQYF. The CDR3 DNA reads TGTGCCTGGAAAACCACCGGGTACACAGATACGCAGTATTTT. This chain connects TRBV30 to TRBJ2-3; no clear D. Germline assignment: CDR1 GTSNPN and CDR2 SVGIG (reference sequence). The length of the CDR3 is 14 residues. The V end was cut by 4 bases, the J end by 2 bases, with 13 bases between.

The genes are TRBV28 and TRBJ1-5; D perhaps matches TRBD1 (5 bases). CDR1 is MDHEN and CDR2 is SYDVKM in the germline V gene. Trimming shortened V by 5 bases and J by 7 bases, and 15 bases separated the two germline ends. The CDR3 is made up of 14 amino acids. This CDR3 is CASSPGRGYQPQHF. As DNA, the CDR3 is TGTGCCAGCAGTCCAGGGCGGGGTTACCAGCCCCAGCATTTT.

The genes are TRBV6-5 and TRBJ2-5; D ambiguous. Germline-derived CDR1 and CDR2 are MNHEY and SVGAGI. The CDR3 has 16 residues. V was clipped by 0 bases and J by 1 base, with 12 bases between them. CDR3 region: CASSYSIGSAQETQYF. CDR3 nucleotides: TGTGCCAGCAGTTACTCGATCGGCTCGGCCCAAGAGACCCAGTACTTC.

This clone was recorded a few times. The chain combines TRBV10-3 with TRBJ1-2, with D perhaps matching TRBD1 (5 bases). This CDR3 has 12 residues. Germline V gives CDR1 ENHRY, CDR2 SYGVKD. Trimming pared 3 bases from V and 8 bases from J, leaving 10 bases between. The DNA of the CDR3 is TGTGCCATCAGTGACAGGGAACGCGGCTACACCTTC. Its translation: CAISDRERGYTF.

The V call is TRBV11-2, the J call TRBJ1-1; unclear D gene. V shed 4 bases and J shed 2 bases, with 11 bases lying between them. CDR1 is SGHAT and CDR2 is FQNNGV in the germline V gene. This CDR3 has 14 residues. CDR3 bases: TGTGCCAGCAGCTGGGTTCGGGCAAACACTGAAGCTTTCTTT. Translating it yields CASSWVRANTEAFF.

The V and J genes are TRBV9 and TRBJ2-5; 7 bases match TRBD2. J was trimmed by 5 bases and V by 3 bases; bases with no gene match: 10. The CDR3 is 15 residues long. Per the germline V gene, CDR1 is SGDLS and CDR2 is YYNGEE. CDR3 in DNA: TGTGCCAGCAGCGGGGAATGGGGGGGAGGCGAGACCCAGTACTTC. Its translation is CASSGEWGGGETQYF.

The CDR3 DNA reads as TGTGCCAGCTCACCACGGGGGGGGAGCAATCAGCCCCAGCATTTT. Residues: CASSPRGGSNQPQHF. This sequence joins TRBV18 and TRBJ1-5; possibly TRBD1 for D (5 bases). Trimming took 1 base from V and 1 from J, leaving 8 bases between them. This CDR3 contains 15 residues. Looked up from germline, CDR1 is KGHSH and CDR2 is LQKENI.

The V call is TRBV5-5, the J call TRBJ2-7; D uncertain. This CDR3 contains 12 residues. The germline V and J ends were trimmed by 4 bases and 2 bases, with 7 bases remaining between them. CDR1 is SGHKS, CDR2 YYEKEE, per germline (reference sequence). The DNA of the CDR3 is TGTGCCAGCAGCGAGTGGGCCTACGAGCAGTACTTC. Protein sequence: CASSEWAYEQYF.